Reported below is one TCR beta chain. The sample originates from a study of blood T cell repertoires in COVID-19. Looking at the study overall: Acute and convalescent COVID-19 specimens originated in the United States, Italy and Spain. T cells, B-cell-depleted T cells, or PBMCs supplied cDNA or gDNA.

Profiling relied on immunoSEQ multiplex PCR, and the TCRdb table lists in-frame clones only, not all of them. The sample lists around 250,000 clones; around nine tenths were seen once. The CDR3 consists of 14 residues. Per germline, CDR1 MNHNS and CDR2 SASEGT. V was clipped by 6 bases and J by 1 base, with 12 bases between them. Sequencing was carried out using peripheral blood. The chain couples TRBV6-1 to TRBJ1-1; D is possibly TRBD1 (5 bases). The receptor was derived from a woman aged 70 to 79 with active or convalescent COVID-19. The chain's CDR3 is CASRLAGGNTEAFF. DNA of the CDR3: TGTGCCAGCAGACTGGCGGGGGGGAACACTGAAGCTTTCTTT.